Each of the 3 T cell receptor beta chains below was sequenced from the same sample in a study of response to subunit inactivated influenza vaccine. TCRdb processed the RT-PCR reads anew with MiXCR; each CDR3 protein has one entry. The table has approximately 530,000 distinct CDR3 sequences, approximately 7.6% seen once. Sequenced here: PBMCs from blood, sampled around 25 months after vaccination. These TCRs come from a man aged 45 to 75 who received an inactivated influenza vaccine.

The V and J genes are TRBV12-3 or TRBV12-4 and TRBJ2-2, with D unclear. Trimming took off 6 bases at V and 5 bases at J, with 19 bases between the two ends. The CDR3 consists of 16 residues. The CDR3: CASRTDRLVFTGELFF. The CDR3, as DNA: TGTGCCAGCAGAACCGATAGACTGGTGTTTACCGGGGAGCTGTTTTTT.

This clonotype came up a few times. The chain carries TRBV5-1 and TRBJ2-1, with D possibly being TRBD2 (7 bases). The CDR3 spans 14 residues. Trimming shortened V by 3 bases and J by 10 bases, and 17 bases separated the two germline ends. Germline loops: CDR1 SGHRS, CDR2 YFSETQ. The CDR3: CASSSGPRGAEQFF. The CDR3 coding sequence is TGCGCCAGCAGCTCGGGACCACGGGGGGCGGAGCAGTTCTTC.

The genes are TRBV7-6 and TRBJ1-1; 7 bases align to TRBD1. V lost 5 bases and J lost 0; bases outside the gene matches: 3. The germline CDR1 and CDR2 sequences are SGHVS and FNYEAQ. The CDR3 totals 14 residues. CDR3 nucleotides: TGTGCCAGCAGCATGGGACAGATGAACACTGAAGCTTTCTTT. Amino acids: CASSMGQMNTEAFF.